These 26 T cell receptor beta chains were all obtained from the same sample, sequenced in a study of blood T cell repertoires in COVID-19 (dated by TCRdb to between 2020 and 2021). The library relied on the immunoSEQ multiplex PCR assay. TCRdb obtained this table from immuneACCESS and retained in-frame rearrangements with V and J assigned. These tables miss some clones; where compared with another copy, unresolved V genes account for less than half of the shortfall, and the remainder is unexplained. In all, the sample holds 250,000 to 300,000 clones, and 75% to 95% of those were seen once. Around 1.1% of the sample goes to the ten largest clones. The sample comprised PBMCs or T cells enriched from blood (not recorded which). These receptors originate from a woman aged 25 to 39 who had recovered from COVID-19.

The chain employs TRBV6-5 and TRBJ1-1, with 8 bases fitting TRBD1. The V and J ends lost 6 bases and 5 bases, in that order; junction bases with no gene match: 5. CDR3 length: 13 amino acids. Germline values: CDR1 MNHEY, CDR2 SVGAGI. As DNA, the CDR3 is TGTGCCAGCAGCAGGGGGCGCGGAACTGAAGCTTTCTTT. Amino acids: CASSRGRGTEAFF.

The chain links TRBV27 to TRBJ1-6; TRBD1 matches at 8 bases. This CDR3 is 17 amino acids long. V shed 5 bases, J shed 0 bases, and the junction held 6 bases outside the gene matches. In germline, CDR1 is MNHEY, CDR2 SMNVEV (reference sequence). CDR3: CASSAGQGASYNSPLHF. CDR3 bases: TGTGCCAGCAGTGCAGGCCAGGGGGCCTCCTATAATTCACCCCTCCACTTT.

The chain combines TRBV5-1 with TRBJ1-2; D unresolved. The CDR3 has 16 residues. The ends were cut back, 0 bases at V and 5 bases at J, with 17 bases in the middle. CDR1 SGHRS and CDR2 YFSETQ come from the germline V gene. CDR3: CASSLGAEGSFYGYTF. The CDR3 region has the DNA TGCGCCAGCAGCTTGGGGGCAGAGGGATCTTTTTATGGCTACACCTTC.

This clone was counted once. The junction does not match germline at one end; this may be a read error. The chain links TRBV27 to TRBJ2-7, with 8 bases that match TRBD1. Germline loops: CDR1 MNHEY, CDR2 SMNVEV (reference sequence). This CDR3 comprises 13 residues. The CDR3 here is CASRKQGVTPWDF. DNA of the CDR3: TGTGCCAGCAGGAAACAGGGGGTCACCCCTTGGGACTTC.

The chain combines TRBV9 with TRBJ2-1; 13 bases agree with TRBD2. Germline V gene sequence: CDR1 SGDLS, CDR2 YYNGEE. Trimming took 4 bases from V and 2 from J; bases not matched to a gene: 6. This CDR3 is 17 amino acids long. Written as DNA, the CDR3 is TGTGCCAGCAGCACAAGGACTAGCGGGAGCACCTACAATGAGCAGTTCTTC. Protein sequence: CASSTRTSGSTYNEQFF.

The chain uses TRBV4-1 and TRBJ2-1; D may be TRBD2 (6 bases). Germline V lookup: CDR1 MGHRA, CDR2 YSYEKL. Trimming removed 0 bases from V and 0 bases from J, with 9 bases in between. The CDR3 runs to 16 residues. The CDR3 sequence is CASSQDTGSSYNEQFF. CDR3 coding DNA: TGCGCCAGCAGCCAAGATACCGGGAGCTCCTACAATGAGCAGTTCTTC.

Only a few counts were recorded for this clone. This chain uses TRBV6-5 with TRBJ2-3, with 11 bases aligning to TRBD1. The CDR3 contains 15 residues. Per germline, CDR1 MNHEY and CDR2 SVGAGI. With V trimmed by 7 bases and J by 2 bases, 5 bases remained unmatched. The CDR3 nucleotides read TGTGCCAGCAAAGGACAGGGGGCGCACACAGATACGCAGTATTTT. Protein: CASKGQGAHTDTQYF.

This chain connects TRBV28 to TRBJ1-5; possibly TRBD1 for D (6 bases). This CDR3 spans 18 amino acids. Trimming took off 3 bases at V and 7 bases at J, with 25 bases between the two ends. Germline CDR1 and CDR2: MDHEN and SYDVKM. The chain's CDR3 is CASSFVMVRDIPEQPQHF. DNA for the CDR3: TGTGCCAGCAGTTTTGTTATGGTTCGGGACATCCCGGAACAGCCCCAGCATTTT.

The rearrangement joins TRBV4-3 to TRBJ2-7, with 16 bases matching TRBD2. CDR1 is LGHNA and CDR2 is YSLEER in the germline V gene. There are 17 residues in the CDR3. V lost 4 bases and J lost 5; bases outside the gene matches: 8. As DNA, the CDR3 is TGCGCCAGCAGCCCCGGGACTAGCGGGAGGGCCGGAGACGAGCAGTACTTC. Its translation: CASSPGTSGRAGDEQYF.

The rearrangement joins TRBV28 to TRBJ2-6, with 7 bases lining up with TRBD1. V was pared by 6 bases and J by 2 bases, with 7 bases of the junction left unmatched. CDR1 and CDR2 (germline): MDHEN, SYDVKM. The CDR3 sequence is 16 residues long. CDR3 in DNA: TGTGCCAGCAGATTTACCGACAGGGCTGGGGCCAACGTCCTGACTTTC. Protein: CASRFTDRAGANVLTF.

This clone was seen more than once but under ten times. V gene TRBV30 combines with J gene TRBJ1-5; 7 bases match TRBD1. Looked up from germline, CDR1 is GTSNPN and CDR2 is SVGIG (reference sequence). V lost 3 bases and J lost 1; bases outside the gene matches: 3. There are 14 residues in the CDR3. The CDR3 here is CAWSIQGSNQPQHF. The CDR3 DNA reads TGTGCCTGGAGCATACAGGGGAGCAATCAGCCCCAGCATTTT.

The sample holds one count of this clone. The chain is built from TRBV2 and TRBJ1-6; TRBD1 might be the D (5 bases). V dropped 6 bases and J dropped 0 bases, with 18 bases sitting between them. The CDR3 extends over 18 amino acids. Germline CDR1 reads SNHLY; CDR2 reads FYNNEI. CDR3 bases: TGTGCCAGCAGCGAACCAGGGTCTCTTGGCTCCTATAATTCACCCCTCCACTTT. It specifies CASSEPGSLGSYNSPLHF. The whole variable domain, remainder taken from reference TRBV2 and TRBJ1-6, is EPEVTQTPSHQVTQMGQEVILRCVPISNHLYFYWYRQILGQKVEFLVSFYNNEISEKSEIFDDQFSVERPDGSNFTLKIRSTKLEDSAMYFCASSEPGSLGSYNSPLHFGNGTRLTVT.

The chain carries TRBV7-2 and TRBJ2-2; 7 bases line up with TRBD1. CDR3 length: 15 residues. V was clipped by 0 bases and J by 9 bases; unmatched bases: 7. The germline V gene encodes CDR1 SGHTA and CDR2 FQGNSA. Here the CDR3 DNA reads TGTGCCAGCAGCTTAGCGAGTAGGGGGCTTCGGGAGCTGTTTTTT. It is translated as CASSLASRGLRELFF. The full variable domain, with the rest looked up from reference TRBV7-2 and TRBJ2-2, is GAGVSQSPSNKVTEKGKDVELRCDPISGHTALYWYRQSLGQGLEFLIYFQGNSAPDKSGLPSDRFSAERTGGSVSTLTIQRTQQEDSAVYLCASSLASRGLRELFFGEGSRLTVL.

The count of this clone is one. V gene TRBV3-1 (or the pseudogene TRBV3-2) combines with J gene TRBJ2-2; 11 bases fit TRBD2. The CDR3 runs 18 residues. With V trimmed by 4 bases and J by 2 bases, 9 bases remained unmatched. Germline loops: CDR1 LGHDT, CDR2 YNNKEL (reference sequence). CDR3 bases: TGTGCCAGCAGCCTAACTAGCGGGAGAGGCCCTAACACCGGGGAGCTGTTTTTT. This codes for CASSLTSGRGPNTGELFF.

The rearrangement links TRBV29-1 to TRBJ1-1, with 9 bases fitting TRBD1. With V trimmed by 4 bases and J by 3 bases, 0 bases remained unmatched. The CDR3 spans 12 residues. Germline CDR1 SQVTM, CDR2 ANQGSEA. The CDR3 DNA follows: TGCAGCGTTGGACAGGGGGACACTGAAGCTTTCTTT. This sequence encodes CSVGQGDTEAFF.

This chain uses TRBV9 with TRBJ2-1; TRBD2 aligns across 10 bases. This CDR3 contains 15 residues. Germline V CDR1 and CDR2: SGDLS, YYNGEE. The V segment lost 4 bases and the J segment 9 bases; nucleotides outside the gene matches: 10. The CDR3 DNA sequence: TGTGCCAGCAGCAAATCTAGCGGGAGTTGGGCTGAGCAGTTCTTC. This encodes CASSKSSGSWAEQFF.

As for this clone: This sample includes further DNA sequences coding for the same CDR3. The chain joins TRBV28 to TRBJ1-2; maybe TRBD1 (6 bases). CDR3 size: 13 residues. V lost 3 bases, J lost 7 bases, and 12 bases lay in between. The germline gives CDR1 MDHEN, CDR2 SYDVKM. Here the CDR3 reads CASSLLGASGYTF. DNA for the CDR3: TGTGCCAGCAGTTTGTTGGGGGCGAGTGGCTACACCTTC.

The CDR3 DNA reads as TGTGCCAGCTCACCACCCCGGGCAGGGGGAGCTTCATACGAGCAGTACTTC. This translates into CASSPPRAGGASYEQYF. This chain connects TRBV18 to TRBJ2-7; 7 bases fit TRBD1. In germline, CDR1 is KGHSH, CDR2 LQKENI. Unmatched junction bases numbered 12, after V lost 0 bases and J lost 4 bases. The CDR3 is made up of 17 amino acids.

The rearrangement uses TRBV28 and TRBJ1-1, with D perhaps matching TRBD1 (5 bases). The germline V gene encodes CDR1 MDHEN and CDR2 SYDVKM. V dropped 7 bases and J dropped 11 bases, with 17 bases sitting between them. The CDR3 extends over 12 amino acids. The CDR3 loop reads CASNDYGGGAFF. CDR3 sequence (DNA): TGTGCCAGCAATGATTACGGGGGAGGGGCTTTCTTT.

This chain connects TRBV18 to TRBJ2-1, with D perhaps TRBD1 (5 bases). Germline V CDR1 and CDR2: KGHSH, LQKENI. V was cut by 5 bases and J by 4 bases, with 9 bases left in between. This CDR3 spans 13 amino acids. CDR3 region: CASSETVYNEQFF. The CDR3, as DNA: TGTGCCAGCTCAGAGACAGTATACAATGAGCAGTTCTTC. Based on the CDR3 plus reference TRBV18 and TRBJ2-1, the full variable domain is NAGVMQNPRHLVRRRGQEARLRCSPMKGHSHVYWYRQLPEEGLKFMVYLQKENIIDESGMPKERFSAEFPKEGPSILRIQQVVRGDSAAYFCASSETVYNEQFFGPGTRLTVL.

This rearrangement joins TRBV4-1 to TRBJ2-7; 10 bases are a match to TRBD2. The CDR3 is 17 amino acids. The junction had 15 bases not matched to a gene; V was cut back by 4 bases and J by 6 bases. The germline CDR1 and CDR2 sequences are MGHRA and YSYEKL. The CDR3 reads CASSPRLLAGVSSEQYF. CDR3 bases: TGCGCCAGCAGCCCCCGGTTGCTAGCGGGAGTTTCCAGCGAGCAGTACTTC.

The chain couples TRBV15 to TRBJ2-5; possibly TRBD1 for D (5 bases). V was clipped by 0 bases and J by 0 bases, with 23 bases between them. Germline V gene lookup returns CDR1 LNHNV and CDR2 YYDKDF (reference sequence). CDR3 length: 20 amino acids. This CDR3 reads CATSRDKLGLGADDQETQYF. As DNA, the CDR3 is TGTGCCACCAGCAGAGATAAACTCGGCCTTGGGGCGGACGACCAAGAGACCCAGTACTTC.

This chain joins TRBV28 and TRBJ1-3; D unresolved. Trimming stripped 6 bases from V and 6 bases from J, with 6 bases between. The CDR3 spans 11 residues. In germline, CDR1 is MDHEN, CDR2 SYDVKM. The chain's CDR3 is CASSPQNTIYF. The CDR3 DNA follows: TGTGCCAGCAGCCCCCAAAACACCATATATTTT.

The V and J genes are TRBV5-1 and TRBJ1-1; 8 bases match TRBD1. Germline CDR1 is SGHRS and CDR2 is YFSETQ. The CDR3 has 14 amino acids. Trimming took 5 bases from V and 5 from J; bases not matched to a gene: 8. The CDR3, as DNA: TGCGCCAGCAGTCTGACAGGGGTTCTTACTGAAGCTTTCTTT. This codes for CASSLTGVLTEAFF.

The chain couples TRBV28 to TRBJ2-7, with 8 bases identical to TRBD1. Losses at the gene ends were 5 bases for V and 4 bases for J; bases not matched to a gene: 10. Germline V CDR1 and CDR2: MDHEN, SYDVKM. The CDR3 sequence is 15 residues long. CDR3 protein: CASSETGAVQYEQYF. DNA of the CDR3: TGTGCCAGCAGTGAGACAGGGGCGGTTCAGTACGAGCAGTACTTC.

The chain employs TRBV5-1 and TRBJ2-5; D ambiguous. Germline CDR1 and CDR2: SGHRS and YFSETQ. The CDR3 is 15 residues long. V was cut by 0 bases and J by 1 base, with 10 bases left in between. The CDR3 DNA sequence: TGCGCCAGCAGCTTGGCCGTACAGACCCAAGAGACCCAGTACTTC. Protein product: CASSLAVQTQETQYF.